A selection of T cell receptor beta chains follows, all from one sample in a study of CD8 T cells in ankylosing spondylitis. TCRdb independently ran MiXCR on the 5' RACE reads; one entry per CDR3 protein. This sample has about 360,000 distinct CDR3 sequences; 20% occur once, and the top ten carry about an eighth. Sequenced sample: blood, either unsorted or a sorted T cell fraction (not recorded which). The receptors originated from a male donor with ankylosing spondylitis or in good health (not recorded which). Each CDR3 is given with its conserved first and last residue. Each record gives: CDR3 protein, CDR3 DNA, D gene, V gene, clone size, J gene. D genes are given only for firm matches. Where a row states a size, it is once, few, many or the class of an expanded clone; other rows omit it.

CDR3 protein: CASSYSGSVFGGGNTEAFF; CDR3 DNA: TGTGCCAGCAGTTACTCGGGATCAGTTTTTGGGGGGGGGAACACTGAAGCTTTCTTT; D gene: -; V gene: TRBV6-5; clone size: -; J gene: TRBJ1-1
CDR3 protein: CASNRGTGELFF; CDR3 DNA: TGTGCCAGCAATCGGGGGACCGGGGAGCTGTTTTTT; D gene: -; V gene: TRBV28; clone size: few; J gene: TRBJ2-2
CDR3 protein: CSARAEGEGQYF; CDR3 DNA: TGCAGTGCTAGAGCCGAGGGGGAGGGCCAGTACTTC; D gene: -; V gene: TRBV20-1; clone size: -; J gene: TRBJ2-5
CDR3 protein: CASGRTSLHEQYF; CDR3 DNA: TGTGCCAGCGGCAGGACTAGCCTCCACGAGCAGTACTTC; D gene: TRBD2; V gene: TRBV5-6; clone size: few; J gene: TRBJ2-7
CDR3 protein: CSARGLAGDPDTQYF; CDR3 DNA: TGCAGTGCTAGAGGCCTAGCGGGGGACCCCGATACGCAGTATTTT; D gene: TRBD2; V gene: TRBV20-1; clone size: few; J gene: TRBJ2-3
CDR3 protein: CASSRGSGSPLHF; CDR3 DNA: TGTGCCAGCAGCAGGGGCTCAGGCTCACCCCTCCACTTT; D gene: -; V gene: TRBV25-1; clone size: few; J gene: TRBJ1-6
CDR3 protein: CASSDRTELETQYF; CDR3 DNA: TGTGCCAGCAGTGATCGGACGGAACTTGAGACCCAGTACTTC; D gene: -; V gene: TRBV25-1; clone size: few; J gene: TRBJ2-5
CDR3 protein: CASSQDKLSAGAGEQYF; CDR3 DNA: TGCGCCAGCAGCCAAGATAAATTGAGTGCGGGGGCGGGCGAGCAGTACTTC; D gene: -; V gene: TRBV4-1; clone size: -; J gene: TRBJ2-7
CDR3 protein: CASSEQGAVSEKLFF; CDR3 DNA: TGTGCCAGCAGCGAGCAGGGGGCAGTAAGTGAAAAACTGTTTTTT; D gene: TRBD1; V gene: TRBV9; clone size: few; J gene: TRBJ1-4
CDR3 protein: CASSQVGGAEQYF; CDR3 DNA: TGTGCCAGCAGCCAAGTAGGAGGGGCCGAGCAGTACTTC; D gene: -; V gene: TRBV14; clone size: few; J gene: TRBJ2-7
CDR3 protein: CASSYSGPRELFF; CDR3 DNA: TGTGCCAGCAGTTACTCGGGACCTCGTGAGCTGTTTTTT; D gene: -; V gene: TRBV6-5; clone size: -; J gene: TRBJ2-2
CDR3 protein: CASSQGQGGRETQYF; CDR3 DNA: TGCGCCAGCAGCCAAGGCCAGGGGGGCCGAGAGACCCAGTACTTC; D gene: -; V gene: TRBV4-1; clone size: once; J gene: TRBJ2-5
CDR3 protein: CASSVGGGVGAANYGYTF; CDR3 DNA: TGTGCCAGCAGCGTAGGGGGAGGGGTCGGGGCAGCAAACTATGGCTACACCTTC; D gene: -; V gene: TRBV9; clone size: -; J gene: TRBJ1-2
CDR3 protein: CASSSEKLFF; CDR3 DNA: TGTGCCAGCAGCTCCGAAAAACTGTTTTTT; D gene: -; V gene: TRBV7-9; clone size: -; J gene: TRBJ1-4
CDR3 protein: CASRDEAGGTDTQYF; CDR3 DNA: TGCGCCAGCAGGGATGAGGCAGGGGGCACAGATACGCAGTATTTT; D gene: -; V gene: TRBV5-1; clone size: few; J gene: TRBJ2-3
CDR3 protein: CASSREDRVVAGANVLTF; CDR3 DNA: TGCGCCAGCAGCCGAGAGGACAGGGTAGTTGCTGGGGCCAACGTCCTGACTTTC; D gene: TRBD1; V gene: TRBV4-1; clone size: -; J gene: TRBJ2-6
CDR3 protein: CATAGGRLPDTQYF; CDR3 DNA: TGTGCCACTGCGGGAGGAAGACTACCAGATACGCAGTATTTT; D gene: TRBD2; V gene: TRBV28; clone size: -; J gene: TRBJ2-3
CDR3 protein: CASSADWGYEQYF; CDR3 DNA: TGCGCCAGCAGTGCCGACTGGGGCTACGAGCAGTACTTC; D gene: -; V gene: TRBV10-2; clone size: few; J gene: TRBJ2-7
CDR3 protein: CSARVYGRETQYF; CDR3 DNA: TGCAGTGCTAGAGTATACGGGAGGGAGACCCAGTACTTC; D gene: TRBD2; V gene: TRBV20-1; clone size: few; J gene: TRBJ2-5
CDR3 protein: CSVEGHGSTDTQYF; CDR3 DNA: TGCAGCGTTGAAGGACACGGGAGCACAGATACGCAGTATTTT; D gene: -; V gene: TRBV29-1; clone size: -; J gene: TRBJ2-3
CDR3 protein: CASSFGRQGWINEQFF; CDR3 DNA: TGTGCCAGCAGCTTTGGGCGACAGGGATGGATCAATGAGCAGTTCTTC; D gene: TRBD1; V gene: TRBV7-8; clone size: -; J gene: TRBJ2-1
CDR3 protein: CASRTGLYEQYF; CDR3 DNA: TGTGCCAGCCGTACAGGTCTCTACGAGCAGTACTTC; D gene: -; V gene: TRBV6-5; clone size: few; J gene: TRBJ2-7
CDR3 protein: CASSQSGGPEQYF; CDR3 DNA: TGCGCCAGCAGCCAATCAGGGGGCCCCGAGCAGTACTTC; D gene: TRBD1; V gene: TRBV4-1; clone size: -; J gene: TRBJ2-7
CDR3 protein: CASSVSPYRGGWPSGELFF; CDR3 DNA: TGTGCCAGCAGTGTATCGCCTTACAGGGGGGGGTGGCCATCCGGGGAGCTGTTTTTT; D gene: -; V gene: TRBV27; clone size: -; J gene: TRBJ2-2
CDR3 protein: CASKARIYEQFF; CDR3 DNA: TGTGCCAGCAAGGCCAGGATTTACGAGCAGTTCTTC; D gene: -; V gene: TRBV2; clone size: -; J gene: TRBJ2-1
CDR3 protein: CASSQVSAPSYEQYF; CDR3 DNA: TGTGCCAGCAGCCAAGTCAGTGCCCCCTCCTACGAGCAGTACTTC; D gene: -; V gene: TRBV4-2; clone size: few; J gene: TRBJ2-7
CDR3 protein: CASSLERQYQETQYF; CDR3 DNA: TGTGCCAGCAGCTTAGAAAGACAGTACCAAGAGACCCAGTACTTC; D gene: -; V gene: TRBV7-9; clone size: -; J gene: TRBJ2-5
CDR3 protein: CASRPTGGETQYF; CDR3 DNA: TGTGCCAGCAGACCCACCGGGGGGGAGACCCAGTACTTC; D gene: TRBD2; V gene: TRBV11-2; clone size: many; J gene: TRBJ2-5
CDR3 protein: CSAKTGTNTEAFF; CDR3 DNA: TGCAGTGCTAAGACAGGGACGAACACTGAAGCTTTCTTT; D gene: TRBD1; V gene: TRBV20-1; clone size: -; J gene: TRBJ1-1
CDR3 protein: CASSLVPADTQYF; CDR3 DNA: TGTGCCAGCAGCTTAGTCCCAGCAGATACGCAGTATTTT; D gene: -; V gene: TRBV5-5; clone size: -; J gene: TRBJ2-3
CDR3 protein: CASSLAPGDRAFYNEQFF; CDR3 DNA: TGTGCCAGCAGCTTAGCACCGGGGGACAGGGCTTTCTACAATGAGCAGTTCTTC; D gene: TRBD1; V gene: TRBV11-1; clone size: few; J gene: TRBJ2-1
CDR3 protein: CSVPPGNSNYGYTF; CDR3 DNA: TGCAGCGTTCCCCCCGGGAATTCTAACTATGGCTACACCTTC; D gene: -; V gene: TRBV29-1; clone size: -; J gene: TRBJ1-2
CDR3 protein: CASSGPYDEQFF; CDR3 DNA: TGTGCCAGCTCGGGACCGTACGATGAGCAGTTCTTC; D gene: -; V gene: TRBV2; clone size: -; J gene: TRBJ2-1
CDR3 protein: CASRAGPTPYEQYF; CDR3 DNA: TGTGCCAGCAGAGCCGGGCCGACACCCTACGAGCAGTACTTC; D gene: -; V gene: TRBV12-3/TRBV12-4; clone size: few; J gene: TRBJ2-7
CDR3 protein: CSSRAGINEQFF; CDR3 DNA: TGCAGCTCTAGAGCAGGAATCAATGAGCAGTTCTTC; D gene: -; V gene: TRBV29-1; clone size: few; J gene: TRBJ2-1
CDR3 protein: CASSLYRGLEAFF; CDR3 DNA: TGTGCCAGCAGTTTATACAGGGGGCTGGAAGCTTTCTTT; D gene: TRBD1; V gene: TRBV27; clone size: few; J gene: TRBJ1-1
CDR3 protein: CASSEYRTSGGSYNEQFF; CDR3 DNA: TGTGCCAGCAGTGAATACCGGACTAGCGGGGGGTCCTACAATGAGCAGTTCTTC; D gene: TRBD2; V gene: TRBV25-1; clone size: -; J gene: TRBJ2-1
CDR3 protein: CASSFYGGSYEQYF; CDR3 DNA: TGTGCCAGCAGCTTTTATGGGGGCTCCTACGAGCAGTACTTC; D gene: -; V gene: TRBV5-5; clone size: -; J gene: TRBJ2-7
CDR3 protein: CATLSYNEQFF; CDR3 DNA: TGTGCCACCCTGTCCTACAATGAGCAGTTCTTC; D gene: -; V gene: TRBV12-3/TRBV12-4; clone size: few; J gene: TRBJ2-1